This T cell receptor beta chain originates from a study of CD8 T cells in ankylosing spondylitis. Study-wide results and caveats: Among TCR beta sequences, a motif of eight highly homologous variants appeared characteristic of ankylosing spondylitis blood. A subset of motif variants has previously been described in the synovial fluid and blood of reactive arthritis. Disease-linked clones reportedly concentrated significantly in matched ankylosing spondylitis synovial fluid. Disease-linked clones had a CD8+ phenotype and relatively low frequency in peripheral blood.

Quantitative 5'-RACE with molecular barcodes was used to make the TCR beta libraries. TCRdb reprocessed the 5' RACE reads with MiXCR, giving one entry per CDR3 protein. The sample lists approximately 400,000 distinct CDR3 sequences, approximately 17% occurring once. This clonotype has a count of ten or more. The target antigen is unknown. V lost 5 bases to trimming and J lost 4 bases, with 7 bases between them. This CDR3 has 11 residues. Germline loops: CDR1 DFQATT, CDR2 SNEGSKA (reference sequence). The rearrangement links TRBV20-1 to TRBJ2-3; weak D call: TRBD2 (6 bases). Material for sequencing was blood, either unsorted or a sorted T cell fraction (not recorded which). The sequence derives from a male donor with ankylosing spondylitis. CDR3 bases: TGCAGTGCTCTAGCGTCAGATACGCAGTATTTT. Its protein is CSALASDTQYF.